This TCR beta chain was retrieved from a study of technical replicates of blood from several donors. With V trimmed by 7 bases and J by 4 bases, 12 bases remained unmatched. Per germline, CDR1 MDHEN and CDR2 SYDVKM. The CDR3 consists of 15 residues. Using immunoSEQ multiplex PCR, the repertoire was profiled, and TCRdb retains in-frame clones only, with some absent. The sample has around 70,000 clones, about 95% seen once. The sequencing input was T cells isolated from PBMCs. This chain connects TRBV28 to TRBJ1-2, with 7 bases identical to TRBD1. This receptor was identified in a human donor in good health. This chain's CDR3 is CASTPTGVVTYGYTF. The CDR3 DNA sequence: TGTGCCAGCACCCCAACAGGGGTGGTTACCTATGGCTACACCTTC.